The 2 T cell receptor beta chains reported below all come from one sample, sequenced in a study of cytomegalovirus exposure and HLA in healthy donors (dated by TCRdb to 2016 to 2017). Receptor libraries were prepared by the immunoSEQ multiplex PCR assay. A mixture of 60 forward primers for TCR Vbeta segments and 13 reverse primers for TCR Jbeta segments was used in the multiplex PCR. This immuneACCESS table, as held by TCRdb, lists in-frame sequences with V and J called but not all clones. Of the missing ones, under half trace to an unresolved V gene in checked studies; the others have no known cause. In this sample the table shows about 140,000 clones, more than 75% of which occur a single time. The ten biggest clones cover around 3% of the sample. The sequencing input was PBMCs. The receptors here all came from a female donor in good health and CMV-seronegative.

The chain links TRBV7-2 to TRBJ2-1; the match to TRBD2 covers 12 bases. Germline V gives CDR1 SGHTA, CDR2 FQGNSA. The ends lost 1 base at V and 13 bases at J; junction bases unmatched: 8. This CDR3 region has 15 residues. CDR3 loop: CASSLELASGRDQFF. Here the CDR3 DNA reads TGTGCCAGCAGCTTAGAATTGGCTAGCGGGAGGGATCAGTTCTTC.

This clone has only a few counts. The rearrangement joins TRBV6-5 to TRBJ2-1, with a weak D call TRBD1 (6 bases). Per germline, CDR1 MNHEY and CDR2 SVGAGI. This CDR3 is 12 amino acids long. V was clipped by 5 bases and J by 7 bases, with 9 bases between them. The CDR3 here is CASSPQGNEQFF. The CDR3 DNA reads as TGTGCCAGCAGTCCCCAGGGGAATGAGCAGTTCTTC.